This TCR beta chain emerged from a study of OX40 agonist ivuxolimab in advanced cancers. Broader study findings: At doses 0.1 to 3.0 mg/kg, CD4+ and CD8+ clones expanded. The expanded peripheral T cells' antigen specificity was not determined. Among the lowest peripheral clonal expansion occurred in 0.1-3.0 mg/kg partial responders.

Note on this clone: Its antigen is still unknown.

Produced via immunoSEQ multiplex PCR; TCRdb's table is partial and in-frame only. The data hold some 45,000 clones, with more than 75% observed a single time. The investigators sampled blood at baseline, at cycle 4 day 1, and at cycle 7 day 1. The source was CD4+ or CD8+ T cells sorted from blood, collected in a trial of the OX40 agonist ivuxolimab. The clonotype comes from an adult with an advanced solid tumor such as melanoma, head and neck, liver or kidney cancer.

Here the CDR3 reads CASVWTDGGSPLHF. CDR3 coding DNA: TGTGCCAGCGTATGGACAGACGGAGGTTCACCCCTCCACTTT. This rearrangement joins TRBV2 to TRBJ1-6, with D perhaps matching TRBD1 (6 bases). CDR3 length equals 14 residues. V dropped 8 bases and J dropped 9 bases, with 17 bases sitting between them. Looked up from germline, CDR1 is SNHLY and CDR2 is FYNNEI.